Below, 3 T cell receptor beta chains from the same sample are listed, as sequenced in a study of blood T cell repertoires in COVID-19. The data were produced by immunoSEQ multiplex PCR, yet TCRdb's version contains in-frame clones alone and is incomplete. The table lists about 100,000 clones, around four fifths of them singletons. Sequencing input: peripheral blood. Every receptor here comes from a woman aged 65 to 85 with acute or convalescent COVID-19.

The chain joins TRBV6-5 to TRBJ1-4, with TRBD1 matching over 7 bases. From germline, CDR1 is MNHEY and CDR2 SVGAGI. Unmatched junction bases numbered 9, after V lost 4 bases and J lost 7 bases. The CDR3 extends over 15 amino acids. CDR3 in amino acids: CASSLGQLGGEKLFF. The CDR3 region has the DNA TGTGCCAGCAGTTTGGGACAGTTAGGGGGTGAAAAACTGTTTTTT.

This clone was picked up a small number of times. The chain joins TRBV4-1 to TRBJ2-2; a possible D gene is TRBD1 (5 bases). Germline loops: CDR1 MGHRA, CDR2 YSYEKL. This CDR3 region has 17 residues. Trimming cost V 0 bases and J 3 bases, with 14 bases left between them. The CDR3 region has the DNA TGCGCCAGCAGCCAAGATCGAAGGGGCGCGTACACCGGGGAGCTGTTTTTT. Protein product: CASSQDRRGAYTGELFF.

This rearrangement joins TRBV12-3 or TRBV12-4 to TRBJ2-7; 10 bases fit TRBD1. After removal of 8 bases from V and 5 bases from J, the junction contained 6 bases not matched to a gene. The CDR3 runs 13 residues. The CDR3 loop reads CASLDRGKNEQYF. CDR3 DNA: TGTGCCAGCCTGGACAGGGGGAAAAACGAGCAGTACTTC.